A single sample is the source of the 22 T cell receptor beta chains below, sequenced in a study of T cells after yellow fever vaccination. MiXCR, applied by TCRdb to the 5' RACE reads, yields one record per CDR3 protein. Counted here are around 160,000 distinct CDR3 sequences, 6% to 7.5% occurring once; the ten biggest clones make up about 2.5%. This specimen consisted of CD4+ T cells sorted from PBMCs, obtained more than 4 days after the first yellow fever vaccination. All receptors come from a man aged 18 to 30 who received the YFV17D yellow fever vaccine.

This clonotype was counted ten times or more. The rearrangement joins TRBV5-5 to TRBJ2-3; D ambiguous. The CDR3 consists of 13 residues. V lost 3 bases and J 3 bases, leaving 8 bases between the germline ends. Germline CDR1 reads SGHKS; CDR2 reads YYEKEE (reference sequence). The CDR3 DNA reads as TGTGCCAGCAGCTCCTTCCGGACAGATACGCAGTATTTT. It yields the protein CASSSFRTDTQYF.

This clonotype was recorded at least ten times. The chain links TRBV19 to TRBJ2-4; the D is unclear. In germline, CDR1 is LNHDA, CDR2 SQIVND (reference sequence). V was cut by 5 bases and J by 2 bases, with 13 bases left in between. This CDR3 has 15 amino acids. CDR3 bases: TGTGCCAGTAGTCCCGGGCCTGGGACCAAAAACATTCAGTACTTC. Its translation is CASSPGPGTKNIQYF.

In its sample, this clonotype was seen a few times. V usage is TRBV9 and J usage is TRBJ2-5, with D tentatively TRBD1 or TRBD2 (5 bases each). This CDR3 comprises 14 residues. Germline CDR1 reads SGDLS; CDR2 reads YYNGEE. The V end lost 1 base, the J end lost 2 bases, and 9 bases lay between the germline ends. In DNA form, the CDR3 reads TGTGCCAGCAGCGTAACCGGGACGCAAGAGACCCAGTACTTC. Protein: CASSVTGTQETQYF.

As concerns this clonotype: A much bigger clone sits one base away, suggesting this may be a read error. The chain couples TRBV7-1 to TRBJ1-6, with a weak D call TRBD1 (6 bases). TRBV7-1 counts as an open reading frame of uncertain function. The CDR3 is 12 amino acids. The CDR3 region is CAISSTGPPLHF. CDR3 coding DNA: TGTGCCATCAGCTCGACAGGTCCACCCCTCCACTTT.

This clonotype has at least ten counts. Here the CDR3 DNA reads TGTGCCACCAGTGGTCGCGACAGGGAAGGAACAGATACGCAGTATTTT. Amino acids: CATSGRDREGTDTQYF. The chain has TRBV24-1 and TRBJ2-3; 7 bases are shared with TRBD1. CDR1 and CDR2 (germline): KGHDR, SFDVKD. This CDR3 region has 16 residues. With 5 bases clipped from V and 3 bases from J, the junction kept 10 bases outside the gene matches.

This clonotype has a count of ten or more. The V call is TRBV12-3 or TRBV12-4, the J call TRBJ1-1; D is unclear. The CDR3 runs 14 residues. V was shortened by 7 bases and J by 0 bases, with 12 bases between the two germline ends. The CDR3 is CASNFGLVNTEAFF. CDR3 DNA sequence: TGTGCCAGCAATTTCGGTTTGGTGAACACTGAAGCTTTCTTT.

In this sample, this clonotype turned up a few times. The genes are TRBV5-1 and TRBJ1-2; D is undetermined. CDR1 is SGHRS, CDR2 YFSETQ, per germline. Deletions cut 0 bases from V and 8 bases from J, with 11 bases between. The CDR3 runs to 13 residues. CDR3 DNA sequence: TGCGCCAGCAGCTTGGAGAGTGCCCCCGGCTACACCTTC. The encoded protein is CASSLESAPGYTF.

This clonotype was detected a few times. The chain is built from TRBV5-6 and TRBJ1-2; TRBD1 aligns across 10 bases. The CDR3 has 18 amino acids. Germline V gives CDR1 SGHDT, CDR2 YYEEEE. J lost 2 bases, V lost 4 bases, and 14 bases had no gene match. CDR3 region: CASSPKWDRGRFNYGYTF. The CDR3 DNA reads TGTGCCAGCAGCCCCAAATGGGACAGGGGCCGATTCAACTATGGCTACACCTTC.

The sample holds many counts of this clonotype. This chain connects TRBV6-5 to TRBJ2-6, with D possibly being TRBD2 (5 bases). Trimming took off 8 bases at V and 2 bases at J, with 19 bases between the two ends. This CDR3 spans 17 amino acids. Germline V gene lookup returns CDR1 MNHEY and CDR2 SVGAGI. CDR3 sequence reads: CASGSPESGAGANVLTF. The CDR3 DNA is TGTGCCAGCGGGTCTCCTGAGAGCGGAGCTGGGGCCAACGTCCTGACTTTC.

In DNA form, the CDR3 reads TGTGCCAGCAGTTCATCGGAGTACGTC. This gives the protein CASSSSEYV. The chain employs TRBV28 and TRBJ2-7, with unresolved D. The V gene lost 4 bases and the J gene lost 11 bases, with 6 bases spanning the gap. The CDR3 loop spans 9 amino acids. CDR1 MDHEN and CDR2 SYDVKM come from the germline V gene.

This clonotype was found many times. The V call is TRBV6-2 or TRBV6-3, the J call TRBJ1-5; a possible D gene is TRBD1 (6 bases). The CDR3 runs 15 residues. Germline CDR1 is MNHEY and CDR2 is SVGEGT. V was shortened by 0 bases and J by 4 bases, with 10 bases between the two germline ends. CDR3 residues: CASSYSGGGNQPQHF. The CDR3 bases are TGTGCCAGCAGTTACTCGGGAGGGGGGAATCAGCCCCAGCATTTT.

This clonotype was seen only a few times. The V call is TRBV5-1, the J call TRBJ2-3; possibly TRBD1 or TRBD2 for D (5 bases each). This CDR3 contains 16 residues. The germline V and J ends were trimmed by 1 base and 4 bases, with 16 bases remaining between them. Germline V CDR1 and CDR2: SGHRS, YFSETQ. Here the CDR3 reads CASSLNGPRGADTQYF. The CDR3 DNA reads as TGCGCCAGCAGCTTGAATGGGCCCCGGGGCGCAGATACGCAGTATTTT. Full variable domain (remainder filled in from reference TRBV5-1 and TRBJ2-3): KAGVTQTPRYLIKTRGQQVTLSCSPISGHRSVSWYQQTPGQGLQFLFEYFSETQRNKGNFPGRFSGRQFSNSRSEMNVSTLELGDSALYLCASSLNGPRGADTQYFGPGTRLTVL.

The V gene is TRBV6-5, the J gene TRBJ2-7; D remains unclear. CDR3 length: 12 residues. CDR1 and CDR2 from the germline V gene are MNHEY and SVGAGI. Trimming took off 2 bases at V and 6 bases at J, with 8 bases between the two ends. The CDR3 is CASSYPYGEQYF. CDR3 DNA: TGTGCCAGCAGTTACCCTTACGGCGAGCAGTACTTC.

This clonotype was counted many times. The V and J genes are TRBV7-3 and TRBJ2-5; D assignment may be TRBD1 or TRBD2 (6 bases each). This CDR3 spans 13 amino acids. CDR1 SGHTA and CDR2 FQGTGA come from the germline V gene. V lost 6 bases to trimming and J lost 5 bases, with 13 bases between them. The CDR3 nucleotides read TGTGCCAGCAGTCAGACCGGGGGCGAGACCCAGTACTTC. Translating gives CASSQTGGETQYF.

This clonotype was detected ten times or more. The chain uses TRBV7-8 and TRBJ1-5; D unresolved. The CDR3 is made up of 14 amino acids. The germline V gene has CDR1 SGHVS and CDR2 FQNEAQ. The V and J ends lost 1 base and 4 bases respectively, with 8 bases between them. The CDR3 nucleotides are TGTGCCAGCAGCTTAGGCAGCCGTAATCAGCCCCAGCATTTT. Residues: CASSLGSRNQPQHF.

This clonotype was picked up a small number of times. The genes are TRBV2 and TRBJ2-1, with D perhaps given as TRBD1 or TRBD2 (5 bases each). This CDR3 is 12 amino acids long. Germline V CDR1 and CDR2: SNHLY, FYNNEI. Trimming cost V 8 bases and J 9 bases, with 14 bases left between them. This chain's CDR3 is CASSGNRGEQFF. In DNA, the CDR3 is TGTGCCAGCTCAGGGAATCGGGGTGAGCAGTTCTTC.

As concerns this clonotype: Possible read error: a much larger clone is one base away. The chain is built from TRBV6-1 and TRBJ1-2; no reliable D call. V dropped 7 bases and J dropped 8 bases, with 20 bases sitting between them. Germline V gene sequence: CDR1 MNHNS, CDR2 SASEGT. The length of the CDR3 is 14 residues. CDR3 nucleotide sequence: TGTGCCAGCAAACCAAGCAGAGATTTTAGGGGCTACACCTTC. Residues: CASKPSRDFRGYTF.

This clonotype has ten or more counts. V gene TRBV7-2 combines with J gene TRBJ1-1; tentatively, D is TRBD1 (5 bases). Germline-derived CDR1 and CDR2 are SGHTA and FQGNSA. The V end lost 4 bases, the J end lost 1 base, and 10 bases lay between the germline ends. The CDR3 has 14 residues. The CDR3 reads CASSSRGSNTEAFF. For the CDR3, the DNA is TGTGCCAGCAGCTCGCGGGGGTCGAACACTGAAGCTTTCTTT.

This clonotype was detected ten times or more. CDR3 region: CASSTRDRGDTEAFF. DNA of the CDR3: TGTGCCAGCAGCACCCGGGACAGGGGGGACACTGAAGCTTTCTTT. The V call is TRBV5-4, the J call TRBJ1-1, with TRBD1 identical over 11 bases. The CDR3 sequence is 15 residues long. Germline V lookup: CDR1 SGHNT, CDR2 YYREEE (reference sequence). The V gene end was trimmed by 4 bases and the J gene end by 3 bases; junction bases not matched to a gene: 5.

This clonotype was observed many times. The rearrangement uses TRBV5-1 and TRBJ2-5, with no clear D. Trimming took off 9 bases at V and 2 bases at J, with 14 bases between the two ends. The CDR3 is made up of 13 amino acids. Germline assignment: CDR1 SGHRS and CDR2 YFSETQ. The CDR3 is CATVGSDQETQYF. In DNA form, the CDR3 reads TGCGCCACCGTGGGGTCAGATCAAGAGACCCAGTACTTC.

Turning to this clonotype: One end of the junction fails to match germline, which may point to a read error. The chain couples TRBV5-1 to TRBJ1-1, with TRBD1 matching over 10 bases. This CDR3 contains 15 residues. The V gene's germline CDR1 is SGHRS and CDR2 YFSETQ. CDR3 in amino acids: CASSGTGVDGTEALF. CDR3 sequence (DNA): TGCGCCAGCAGCGGGACAGGGGTTGATGGGACTGAAGCTTTATTT.

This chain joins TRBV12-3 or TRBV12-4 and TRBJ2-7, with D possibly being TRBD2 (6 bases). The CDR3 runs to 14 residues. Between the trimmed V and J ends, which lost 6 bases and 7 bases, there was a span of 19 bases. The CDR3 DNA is TGTGCCAGCAGCCTGGGACTGCAAAAAGGGGAGCAGTACTTC. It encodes CASSLGLQKGEQYF.